This entry lists 25 T cell receptor beta chains sequenced from one sample in a study of blood T cell repertoires in COVID-19 (TCRdb year 2020). Libraries were constructed by the immunoSEQ multiplex PCR assay. TCRdb provides this immuneACCESS table in a form limited to in-frame rearrangements. Some clones are lacking; in checked studies, under half of them reflect an unresolved V gene, and why the rest are absent is not known. Within this sample are approximately 90,000 clones, with about 80% of them counted one time only. Together, the top ten hold less than 60% of the sample. Material for sequencing was peripheral blood. Receptors were obtained from a human donor in a cohort sampled during active COVID-19.

The chain joins TRBV2 to TRBJ1-5, with D hard to call. Germline V gene data show CDR1 as SNHLY and CDR2 as FYNNEI. V lost 0 bases to trimming and J lost 2 bases, with 11 bases between them. The CDR3 length is 16 residues. CDR3: CASSEARFGGNQPQHF. The DNA for the CDR3 is TGTGCCAGCAGTGAAGCGCGGTTTGGTGGCAATCAGCCCCAGCATTTT.

The chain carries TRBV27 and TRBJ2-7; 7 bases map to TRBD2. The CDR3 totals 16 residues. V shed 5 bases and J 6 bases; nucleotides not matched to a gene: 16. The germline CDR1 and CDR2 sequences are MNHEY and SMNVEV (reference sequence). The DNA of the CDR3 is TGTGCCAGCAGTCCCCTACGGGAGGTTGGGCGCGGCGAGCAGTACTTC. Its translation: CASSPLREVGRGEQYF.

The rearrangement joins TRBV5-4 to TRBJ2-7, with a tentative D call TRBD2 (7 bases). Germline V gives CDR1 SGHNT, CDR2 YYREEE (reference sequence). The CDR3 is 16 residues long. V was shortened by 4 bases and J by 4 bases, with 21 bases between the two germline ends. CDR3: CASSARRGRGGYEQYF. CDR3 DNA sequence: TGTGCCAGCAGCGCACGTAGGGGAAGGGGGGGATACGAGCAGTACTTC.

The chain combines TRBV19 with TRBJ1-5; D is possibly TRBD1 (5 bases). The germline V gene encodes CDR1 LNHDA and CDR2 SQIVND (reference sequence). Trimming stripped 1 base from V and 1 base from J, with 8 bases between. CDR3 length: 15 residues. CDR3 sequence reads: CASSIGGVSNQPQHF. The DNA of the CDR3 is TGTGCCAGTAGTATAGGGGGGGTCAGCAATCAGCCCCAGCATTTT.

This clone was seen more than once but under ten times. This chain connects TRBV4-3 to TRBJ1-3; TRBD1 might be the D (5 bases). The CDR3 extends over 17 amino acids. Per germline, CDR1 LGHNA and CDR2 YSLEER. Between the trimmed V and J ends, which lost 1 base and 1 base, there was a span of 14 bases. This CDR3 is CASSQVPGYWSGNTIYF. The CDR3 bases are TGCGCCAGCAGCCAAGTCCCAGGGTATTGGTCTGGAAACACCATATATTTT.

The chain employs TRBV11-2 and TRBJ1-1; D not certain. CDR3 length: 13 amino acids. Between the trimmed V and J ends, which lost 2 bases and 1 base, there was a span of 5 bases. Germline CDR1 reads SGHAT; CDR2 reads FQNNGV. This chain's CDR3 is CASSLSGNTEAFF. CDR3 in DNA: TGTGCCAGCAGCTTATCGGGGAACACTGAAGCTTTCTTT.

The gene calls are TRBV28 and TRBJ1-2; TRBD1 might be the D (6 bases). Trimming cost V 6 bases and J 3 bases, with 20 bases left between them. There are 16 residues in the CDR3. Looked up from germline, CDR1 is MDHEN and CDR2 is SYDVKM. CDR3 region: CASSPPGQGRYYGYTF. In DNA, the CDR3 is TGTGCCAGCAGCCCCCCAGGGCAGGGGAGATACTATGGCTACACCTTC.

V usage is TRBV7-9 and J usage is TRBJ2-5, with a possible D match to TRBD2 (7 bases). The CDR3 has 15 amino acids. CDR1 is SEHNR and CDR2 is FQNEAQ in the germline V gene (reference sequence). V was trimmed by 0 bases and J by 5 bases, leaving 13 bases between them. CDR3 nucleotides: TGTGCCAGCAGCTTAGCGGGGAGGGGGGCCGAGACCCAGTACTTC. Protein product: CASSLAGRGAETQYF.

The CDR3 protein is CASSLMDSPYNEQFF. CDR3 nucleotide sequence: TGCGCCAGCAGCCTCATGGACAGTCCTTACAATGAGCAGTTCTTC. This chain links TRBV4-1 with TRBJ2-1; perhaps TRBD1 as D (6 bases). Trimming took off 4 bases at V and 4 bases at J, with 14 bases between the two ends. The CDR3 covers 15 residues. Germline V gene lookup returns CDR1 MGHRA and CDR2 YSYEKL.

This clone was found a few times. The chain employs TRBV19 and TRBJ2-1, with 11 bases lining up with TRBD2. The CDR3 is 14 amino acids. Germline V CDR1 and CDR2: LNHDA, SQIVND (reference sequence). With 6 bases clipped from V and 2 bases from J, the junction kept 0 bases outside the gene matches. The CDR3 spells CASRTSGAYNEQFF. The CDR3, as DNA: TGTGCCAGTAGGACTAGCGGGGCCTACAATGAGCAGTTCTTC.

The rearrangement links TRBV29-1 to TRBJ2-1, with 11 bases identical to TRBD2. The CDR3 is made up of 15 amino acids. Looked up from germline, CDR1 is SQVTM and CDR2 is ANQGSEA. The junction had 17 bases not matched to a gene; V was cut back by 7 bases and J by 12 bases. The CDR3 protein is CSAYSGTSGLQGQFF. The CDR3 nucleotides are TGCAGCGCGTACTCCGGGACTAGCGGACTACAAGGGCAGTTCTTC.

The CDR3 DNA is TGTGCCTGGAGGAGGGGGCACGCCTACGAGCAGTACTTC. Translating gives CAWRRGHAYEQYF. The rearrangement uses TRBV30 and TRBJ2-7; 7 bases are a match to TRBD1. The length of the CDR3 is 13 residues. J was trimmed by 2 bases and V by 3 bases; bases with no gene match: 4. Germline loops: CDR1 GTSNPN, CDR2 SVGIG (reference sequence).

This CDR3 is CASSYGDPGTAFF. CDR3 coding DNA: TGTGCCAGCAGTTACGGCGATCCGGGTACAGCTTTCTTT. This chain uses TRBV6-6 with TRBJ1-1; no definite D call. The CDR3 runs to 13 residues. CDR1 and CDR2 from the germline V gene are MNHNY and SVGAGI (reference sequence). V gave up 2 bases and J gave up 10 bases, with 14 bases separating them.

The chain employs TRBV19 and TRBJ2-7; TRBD1 aligns across 7 bases. V lost 5 bases, J lost 3 bases, and 7 bases stayed unmatched. The germline V gene has CDR1 LNHDA and CDR2 SQIVND (reference sequence). CDR3 length: 14 amino acids. The DNA of the CDR3 is TGTGCCAGTAGTCGACAGGGTGGGCTCTACGAGCAGTACTTC. It codes for CASSRQGGLYEQYF.

The chain has TRBV9 and TRBJ2-3, with 14 bases matching TRBD2. This CDR3 has 14 amino acids. CDR1 and CDR2 (germline): SGDLS, YYNGEE. Germline trimming cut 3 bases from V and 10 bases from J; bases unmatched to any gene: 4. The CDR3 protein is CASSETSGRDAQYF. CDR3 sequence (DNA): TGTGCCAGCAGCGAGACTAGCGGGAGGGACGCGCAGTATTTT.

The chain has TRBV4-3 and TRBJ2-7; TRBD2 matches 7 bases. Germline lookup yields CDR1 LGHNA and CDR2 YSLEER. This CDR3 region has 15 residues. J gave up 4 bases and V 0 bases, and 6 bases lay outside the gene matches. The CDR3 DNA follows: TGCGCCAGCAGCCAAGATTGGGTGGGGGGGTACGAGCAGTACTTC. Translation: CASSQDWVGGYEQYF.

The gene calls are TRBV5-4 and TRBJ2-1; 9 bases map to TRBD1. The CDR3 is made up of 14 amino acids. Germline loops: CDR1 SGHNT, CDR2 YYREEE (reference sequence). Trimming cost V 4 bases and J 5 bases; bases outside gene matches: 4. CDR3 DNA: TGTGCCAGCAGCCCGGGGGACAGGGACAATGAGCAGTTCTTC. This sequence encodes CASSPGDRDNEQFF.

The chain has TRBV5-6 and TRBJ2-7; D unclear. CDR1 and CDR2 (germline): SGHDT, YYEEEE. This CDR3 is 13 amino acids long. Trimming took off 6 bases at V and 6 bases at J, with 16 bases between the two ends. The CDR3 sequence: CASTTWALREQYF. For the CDR3, the DNA is TGTGCCAGCACCACCTGGGCTCTCCGCGAGCAGTACTTC.

The chain combines TRBV5-4 with TRBJ2-3; D uncertain. Germline V gene data show CDR1 as SGHNT and CDR2 as YYREEE (reference sequence). Trimming cost V 0 bases and J 2 bases, with 10 bases left between them. CDR3 size: 15 residues. The CDR3 DNA reads TGTGCCAGCAGCTTGGCCCCCTTATCCACAGATACGCAGTATTTT. Protein product: CASSLAPLSTDTQYF.

The chain carries TRBV11-3 and TRBJ1-1, with D possibly TRBD1 on 5 matching bases. Trimming removed 5 bases from V and 1 base from J, with 11 bases in between. The CDR3 totals 14 residues. The germline gives CDR1 SGHNT, CDR2 YENEEA. CDR3 nucleotides: TGTGCCAGCAGCCAGGGACTGAAGAACACTGAAGCTTTCTTT. It codes for CASSQGLKNTEAFF. Together with reference TRBV11-3 and TRBJ1-1, the CDR3 gives the full variable domain: EAGVVQSPRYKIIEKKQPVAFWCNPISGHNTLYWYLQNLGQGPELLIRYENEEAVDDSQLPKDRFSAERLKGVDSTLKIQPAELGDSAVYLCASSQGLKNTEAFFGQGTRLTVV.

The V gene is TRBV4-2, the J gene TRBJ1-4; D is possibly TRBD1 (6 bases). The CDR3 spans 15 residues. The germline gives CDR1 LGHNA, CDR2 YNFKEQ. Between the trimmed V and J ends, which lost 4 bases and 10 bases, there was a span of 19 bases. CDR3 nucleotides: TGTGCCAGCAGCCCCATCGGGGGGGGCGAAGGAAAACTGTTTTTT. Translation: CASSPIGGGEGKLFF.

The chain couples TRBV21-1 to TRBJ2-3; the D call TRBD2 from the table was never checked on the DNA. TRBV21-1 is an annotated pseudogene. This CDR3 is built from 13 residues. CDR3 residues: CASSKEGGDTQYF. CDR3 nucleotides: TGTGCCAGCAGCAAAGAAGGCGGAGATACGCAGTATTTT.

The J gene is TRBJ1-5, the V gene TRBV6-2 or TRBV6-3, with D maybe TRBD1 (5 bases). The V end was cut by 5 bases, the J end by 7 bases, with 18 bases between. The germline gives CDR1 MNHEY, CDR2 SVGEGT. The CDR3 totals 15 residues. Written as DNA, the CDR3 is TGTGCCAGCAGTCCGGCCTCGGGGGAGCGCCAGCCCCAGCATTTT. Its protein is CASSPASGERQPQHF.

The chain recombines TRBV7-8 with TRBJ2-7; TRBD1 might be the D (5 bases). Germline V CDR1 and CDR2: SGHVS, FQNEAQ. V gave up 5 bases and J gave up 2 bases, with 13 bases separating them. The CDR3 is made up of 14 amino acids. The CDR3 nucleotides read TGTGCCAGCAGCCGTGGGGCGGTAACCTACGAGCAGTACTTC. As protein: CASSRGAVTYEQYF.

The chain carries TRBV7-9 and TRBJ2-7, with TRBD2 as a possible D gene (7 bases). Trimming cost V 4 bases and J 6 bases, with 22 bases left between them. The length of the CDR3 is 16 residues. Germline V gives CDR1 SEHNR, CDR2 FQNEAQ (reference sequence). For the CDR3, the DNA is TGTGCCAGCAGCTCGCCTGGGGGGGGCCCTTTTTCCGAGCAGTACTTC. Translating gives CASSSPGGGPFSEQYF. The full variable domain, rest sourced from reference TRBV7-9 and TRBJ2-7, is DTGVSQNPRHKITKRGQNVTFRCDPISEHNRLYWYRQTLGQGPEFLTYFQNEAQLEKSRLLSDRFSAERPKGSFSTLEIQRTEQGDSAMYLCASSSPGGGPFSEQYFGPGTRLTVT.